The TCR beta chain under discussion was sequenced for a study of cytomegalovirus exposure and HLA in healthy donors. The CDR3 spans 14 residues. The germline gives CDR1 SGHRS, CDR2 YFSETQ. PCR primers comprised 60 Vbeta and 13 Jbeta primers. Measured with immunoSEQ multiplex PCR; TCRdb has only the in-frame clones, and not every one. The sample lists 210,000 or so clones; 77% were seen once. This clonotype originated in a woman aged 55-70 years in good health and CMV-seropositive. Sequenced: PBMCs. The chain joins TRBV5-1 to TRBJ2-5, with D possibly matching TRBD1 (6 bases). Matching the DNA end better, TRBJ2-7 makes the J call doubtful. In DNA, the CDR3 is TGCGCCAGCAGCTTTAATACAGGGTCCTACGAGCAGTACTTC. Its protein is CASSFNTGSYEQYF.